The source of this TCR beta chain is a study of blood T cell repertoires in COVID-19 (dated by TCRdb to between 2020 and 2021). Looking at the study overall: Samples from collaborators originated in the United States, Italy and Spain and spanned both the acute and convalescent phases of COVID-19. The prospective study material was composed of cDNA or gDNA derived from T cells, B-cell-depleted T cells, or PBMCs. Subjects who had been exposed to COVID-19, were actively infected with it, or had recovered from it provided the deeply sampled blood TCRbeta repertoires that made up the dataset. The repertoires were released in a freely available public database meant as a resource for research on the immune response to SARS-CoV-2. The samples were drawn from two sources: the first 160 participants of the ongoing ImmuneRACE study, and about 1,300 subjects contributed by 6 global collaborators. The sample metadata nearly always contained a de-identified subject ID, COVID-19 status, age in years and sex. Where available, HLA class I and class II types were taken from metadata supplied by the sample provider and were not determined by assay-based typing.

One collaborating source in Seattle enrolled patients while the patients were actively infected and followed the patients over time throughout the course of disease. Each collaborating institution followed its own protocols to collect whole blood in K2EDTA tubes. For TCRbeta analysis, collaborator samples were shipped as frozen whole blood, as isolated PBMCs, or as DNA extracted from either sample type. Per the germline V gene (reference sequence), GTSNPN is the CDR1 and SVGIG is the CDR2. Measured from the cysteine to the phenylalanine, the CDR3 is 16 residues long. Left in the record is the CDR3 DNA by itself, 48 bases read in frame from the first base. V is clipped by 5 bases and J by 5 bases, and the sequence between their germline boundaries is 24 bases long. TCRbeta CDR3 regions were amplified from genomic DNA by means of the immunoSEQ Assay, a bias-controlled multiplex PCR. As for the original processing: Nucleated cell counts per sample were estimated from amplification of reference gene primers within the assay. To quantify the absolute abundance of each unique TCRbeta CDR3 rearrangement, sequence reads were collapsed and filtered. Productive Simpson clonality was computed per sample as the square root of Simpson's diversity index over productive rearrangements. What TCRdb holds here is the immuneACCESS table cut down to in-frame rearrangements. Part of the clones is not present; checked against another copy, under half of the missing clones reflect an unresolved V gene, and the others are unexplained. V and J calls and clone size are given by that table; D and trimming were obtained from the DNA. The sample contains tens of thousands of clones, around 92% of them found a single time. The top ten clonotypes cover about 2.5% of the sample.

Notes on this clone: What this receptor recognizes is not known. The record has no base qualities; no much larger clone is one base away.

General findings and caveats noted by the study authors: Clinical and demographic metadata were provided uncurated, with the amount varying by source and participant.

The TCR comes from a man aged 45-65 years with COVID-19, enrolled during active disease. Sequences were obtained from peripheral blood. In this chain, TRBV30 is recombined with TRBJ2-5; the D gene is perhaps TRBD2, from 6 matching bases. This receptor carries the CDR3 CAWAFTWGLRVETQYF. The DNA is TGTGCCTGGGCATTTACCTGGGGACTGCGGGTTGAGACCCAGTACTTC.